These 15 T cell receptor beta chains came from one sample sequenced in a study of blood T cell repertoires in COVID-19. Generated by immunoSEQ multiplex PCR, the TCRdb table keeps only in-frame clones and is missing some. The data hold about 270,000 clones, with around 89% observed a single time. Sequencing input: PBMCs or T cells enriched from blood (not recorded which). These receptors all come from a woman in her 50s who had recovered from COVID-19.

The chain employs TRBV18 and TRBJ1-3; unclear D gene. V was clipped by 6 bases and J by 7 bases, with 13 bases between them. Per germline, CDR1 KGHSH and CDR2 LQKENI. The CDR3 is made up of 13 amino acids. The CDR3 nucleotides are TGTGCCAGCTCCCCCGGACTGGAGAACACCATATATTTT. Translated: CASSPGLENTIYF. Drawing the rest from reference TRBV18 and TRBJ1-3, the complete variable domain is NAGVMQNPRHLVRRRGQEARLRCSPMKGHSHVYWYRQLPEEGLKFMVYLQKENIIDESGMPKERFSAEFPKEGPSILRIQQVVRGDSAAYFCASSPGLENTIYFGEGSWLTVV.

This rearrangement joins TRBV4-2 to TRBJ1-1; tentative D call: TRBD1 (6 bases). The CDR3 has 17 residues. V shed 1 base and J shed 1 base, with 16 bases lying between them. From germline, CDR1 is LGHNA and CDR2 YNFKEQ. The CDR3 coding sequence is TGTGCCAGCAGCCAAGCGGGTACAGGGCTTCGGAACACTGAAGCTTTCTTT. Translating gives CASSQAGTGLRNTEAFF.

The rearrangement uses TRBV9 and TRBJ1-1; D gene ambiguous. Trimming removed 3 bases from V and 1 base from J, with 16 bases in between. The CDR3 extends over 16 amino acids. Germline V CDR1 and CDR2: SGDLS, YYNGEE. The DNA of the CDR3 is TGTGCCAGCAGCGCCGATCAAGCGGGGAGGAACACTGAAGCTTTCTTT. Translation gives CASSADQAGRNTEAFF. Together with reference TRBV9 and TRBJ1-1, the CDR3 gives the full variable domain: DSGVTQTPKHLITATGQRVTLRCSPRSGDLSVYWYQQSLDQGLQFLIQYYNGEERAKGNILERFSAQQFPDLHSELNLSSLELGDSALYFCASSADQAGRNTEAFFGQGTRLTVV.

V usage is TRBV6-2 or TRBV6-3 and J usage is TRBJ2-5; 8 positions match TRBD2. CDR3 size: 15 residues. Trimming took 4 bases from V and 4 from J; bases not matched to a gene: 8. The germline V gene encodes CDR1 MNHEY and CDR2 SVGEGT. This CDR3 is CASSSLGSGAETQYF. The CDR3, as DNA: TGTGCCAGCAGTTCGTTGGGTAGCGGGGCAGAGACCCAGTACTTC.

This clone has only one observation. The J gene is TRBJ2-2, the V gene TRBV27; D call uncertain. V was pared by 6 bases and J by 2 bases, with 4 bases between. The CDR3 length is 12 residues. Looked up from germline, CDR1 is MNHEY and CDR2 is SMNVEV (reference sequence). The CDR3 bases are TGTGCCAGCAGCCTTAACACCGGGGAGCTGTTTTTT. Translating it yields CASSLNTGELFF.

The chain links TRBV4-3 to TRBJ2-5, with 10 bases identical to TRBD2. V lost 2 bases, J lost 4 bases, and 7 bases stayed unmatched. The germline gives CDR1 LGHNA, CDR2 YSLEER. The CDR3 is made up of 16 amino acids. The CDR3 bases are TGCGCCAGCAGCCAAACGCTAGCGGGAGTTTCAGAGACCCAGTACTTC. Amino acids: CASSQTLAGVSETQYF.

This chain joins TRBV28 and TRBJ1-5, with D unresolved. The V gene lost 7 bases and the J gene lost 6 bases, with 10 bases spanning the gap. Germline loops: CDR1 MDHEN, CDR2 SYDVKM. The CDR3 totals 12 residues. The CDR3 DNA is TGTGCCAGCACCTCAGGAGGTCAGCCCCAGCATTTT. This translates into CASTSGGQPQHF. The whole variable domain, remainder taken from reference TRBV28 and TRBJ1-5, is DVKVTQSSRYLVKRTGEKVFLECVQDMDHENMFWYRQDPGLGLRLIYFSYDVKMKEKGDIPEGYSVSREKKERFSLILESASTNQTSMYLCASTSGGQPQHFGDGTRLSIL.

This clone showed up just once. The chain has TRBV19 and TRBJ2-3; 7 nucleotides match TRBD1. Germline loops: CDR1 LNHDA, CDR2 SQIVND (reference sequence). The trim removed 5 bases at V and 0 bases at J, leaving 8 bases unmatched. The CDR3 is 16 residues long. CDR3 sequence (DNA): TGTGCCAGTAGTCCACGACAGGGTTCAAGCACAGATACGCAGTATTTT. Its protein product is CASSPRQGSSTDTQYF.

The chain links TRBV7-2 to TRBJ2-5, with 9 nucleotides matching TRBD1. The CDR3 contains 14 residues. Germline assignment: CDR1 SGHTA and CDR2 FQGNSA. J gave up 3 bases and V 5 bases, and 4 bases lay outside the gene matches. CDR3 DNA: TGTGCCAGCAGCCTCGGGACAGGGAAAGAGACCCAGTACTTC. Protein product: CASSLGTGKETQYF.

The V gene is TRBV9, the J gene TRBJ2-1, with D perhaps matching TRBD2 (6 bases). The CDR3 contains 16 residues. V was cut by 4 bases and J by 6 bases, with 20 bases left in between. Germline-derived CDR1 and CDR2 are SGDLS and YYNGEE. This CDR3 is CASSTSGTPMANEQFF. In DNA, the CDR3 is TGTGCCAGCAGCACTTCCGGGACTCCCATGGCCAATGAGCAGTTCTTC. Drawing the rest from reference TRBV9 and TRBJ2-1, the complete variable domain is DSGVTQTPKHLITATGQRVTLRCSPRSGDLSVYWYQQSLDQGLQFLIQYYNGEERAKGNILERFSAQQFPDLHSELNLSSLELGDSALYFCASSTSGTPMANEQFFGPGTRLTVL.

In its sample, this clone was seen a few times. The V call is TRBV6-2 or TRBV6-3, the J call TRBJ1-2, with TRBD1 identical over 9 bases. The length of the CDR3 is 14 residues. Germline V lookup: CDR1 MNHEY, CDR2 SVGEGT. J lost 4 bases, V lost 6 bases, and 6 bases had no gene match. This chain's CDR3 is CASSHRGLGYGYTF. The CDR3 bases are TGTGCCAGCAGCCACAGGGGGCTCGGCTATGGCTACACCTTC.

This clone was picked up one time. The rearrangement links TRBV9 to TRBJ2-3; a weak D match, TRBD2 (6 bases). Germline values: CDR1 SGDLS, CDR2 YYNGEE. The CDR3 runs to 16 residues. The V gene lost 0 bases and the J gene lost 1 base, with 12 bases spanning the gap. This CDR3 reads CASSVGVRGGTDTQYF. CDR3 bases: TGTGCCAGCAGCGTAGGCGTTCGCGGGGGCACAGATACGCAGTATTTT.

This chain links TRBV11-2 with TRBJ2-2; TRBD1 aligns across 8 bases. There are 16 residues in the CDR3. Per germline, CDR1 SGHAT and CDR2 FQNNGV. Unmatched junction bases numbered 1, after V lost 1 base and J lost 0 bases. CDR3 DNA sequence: TGTGCCAGCAGCTTAGCAGGGGGCGCGAACACCGGGGAGCTGTTTTTT. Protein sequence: CASSLAGGANTGELFF. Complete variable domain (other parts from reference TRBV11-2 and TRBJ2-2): EAGVAQSPRYKIIEKRQSVAFWCNPISGHATLYWYQQILGQGPKLLIQFQNNGVVDDSQLPKDRFSAERLKGVDSTLKIQPAKLEDSAVYLCASSLAGGANTGELFFGEGSRLTVL.

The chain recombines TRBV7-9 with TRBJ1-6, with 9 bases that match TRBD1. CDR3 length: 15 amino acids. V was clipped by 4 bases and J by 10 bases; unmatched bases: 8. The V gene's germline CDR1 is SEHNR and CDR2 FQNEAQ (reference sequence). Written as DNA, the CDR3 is TGTGCCAGCAGCTCCCGGGACAGGGTTGGATCACCCCTCCACTTT. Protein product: CASSSRDRVGSPLHF.

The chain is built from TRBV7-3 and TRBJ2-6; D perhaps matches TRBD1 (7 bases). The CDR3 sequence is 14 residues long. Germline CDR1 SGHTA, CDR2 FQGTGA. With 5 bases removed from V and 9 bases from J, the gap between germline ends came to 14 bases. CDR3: CASSDQGGSNVLTF. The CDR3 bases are TGTGCCAGCAGCGACCAGGGGGGAAGCAACGTCCTGACTTTC.